The 32 T cell receptor beta chains listed next were all sequenced from one sample in a study of blood T cell repertoires in COVID-19. TCRdb's copy holds only in-frame clones and misses some; the assay was immunoSEQ multiplex PCR. The repertoire includes about 300,000 clones, about four fifths of them detected once, and about 1.6% sits in the top ten. Input material: peripheral blood. Every receptor here comes from a human donor with COVID-19, enrolled during active disease. The donor label of this sample is uncertain.

Concerning this clone: This sample also contains other DNA sequences that code for the same CDR3. The chain has TRBV5-1 and TRBJ2-1; D ambiguous. The CDR3 is 15 amino acids. Trimming took 0 bases from V and 1 from J, leaving 8 bases between them. CDR1 and CDR2 from the germline V gene are SGHRS and YFSETQ. The CDR3 loop reads CASSLGLASYNEQFF. DNA of the CDR3: TGCGCCAGCAGCTTGGGGCTTGCATCCTACAATGAGCAGTTCTTC.

The chain joins TRBV18 to TRBJ1-2, with 7 bases lining up with TRBD1. The CDR3 totals 13 residues. The J segment lost 5 bases and the V segment lost 5 bases, leaving 5 bases of the junction unmatched. Germline V gene data show CDR1 as KGHSH and CDR2 as LQKENI. CDR3 sequence (DNA): TGTGCCAGCTCAACAGGGGAAGGGTATGGCTACACCTTC. Translated, it gives CASSTGEGYGYTF.

The chain carries TRBV6-5 and TRBJ2-7; weak D call: TRBD2 (5 bases). V was pared by 6 bases and J by 0 bases, with 12 bases between. The CDR3 is 14 residues long. Germline CDR1 MNHEY, CDR2 SVGAGI. The CDR3 loop is CASRARRSSYEQYF. The CDR3 region has the DNA TGTGCCAGCAGAGCACGGAGGAGCTCCTACGAGCAGTACTTC.

The chain employs TRBV7-9 and TRBJ1-1, with D perhaps matching TRBD1 (5 bases). Trimming cost V 2 bases and J 4 bases, with 11 bases left between them. The CDR3 loop spans 14 amino acids. Germline CDR1 SEHNR, CDR2 FQNEAQ (reference sequence). This chain's CDR3 is CASSLSGQGTEAFF. The CDR3 nucleotides are TGTGCCAGCAGCTTATCGGGTCAGGGCACTGAAGCTTTCTTT.

The chain recombines TRBV28 with TRBJ2-7, with TRBD2 identical over 10 bases. CDR3 length equals 14 residues. Trimming removed 6 bases from V and 2 bases from J; junction bases left unmatched: 4. CDR1 is MDHEN, CDR2 SYDVKM, per germline. CDR3 bases: TGTGCCAGCAGCCTCACTAGCGGGGCCTACGAGCAGTACTTC. This codes for CASSLTSGAYEQYF.

The chain is built from TRBV7-3 and TRBJ2-7; perhaps TRBD2 as D (6 bases). The CDR3 totals 13 residues. The ends were cut back, 2 bases at V and 2 bases at J, with 7 bases in the middle. Germline loops: CDR1 SGHTA, CDR2 FQGTGA. The CDR3 region is CASSLASAYEQYF. In nucleotides, the CDR3 is TGTGCCAGCAGCTTAGCTAGCGCCTACGAGCAGTACTTC. The full variable domain, with the rest looked up from reference TRBV7-3 and TRBJ2-7, is GAGVSQTPSNKVTEKGKYVELRCDPISGHTALYWYRQSLGQGPEFLIYFQGTGAADDSGLPNDRFFAVRPEGSVSTLKIQRTERGDSAVYLCASSLASAYEQYFGPGTRLTVT.

The gene calls are TRBV7-2 and TRBJ2-1; unclear D gene. The V end was cut by 1 base, the J end by 8 bases, with 9 bases between. Germline-derived CDR1 and CDR2 are SGHTA and FQGNSA. This CDR3 contains 13 residues. CDR3 sequence (DNA): TGTGCCAGCAGCTTAGTTTCCGTATATGAGCAGTTCTTC. This gives the protein CASSLVSVYEQFF.

This clone was found a few times. The rearrangement links TRBV5-4 to TRBJ1-4; D possibly corresponds to TRBD1 (5 bases). V was shortened by 4 bases and J by 4 bases, with 11 bases between the two germline ends. The V gene's germline CDR1 is SGHNT and CDR2 YYREEE (reference sequence). The CDR3 consists of 14 residues. CDR3: CASSEEGLNEKLFF. CDR3 DNA: TGTGCCAGCAGCGAGGAGGGACTTAATGAAAAACTGTTTTTT.

This clone came up once. The chain has TRBV5-1 and TRBJ2-1; TRBD2 matches 7 bases. V lost 4 bases, J lost 2 bases, and 3 bases stayed unmatched. The CDR3 runs 14 residues. Germline loops: CDR1 SGHRS, CDR2 YFSETQ. CDR3 loop: CASSVGLAYNEQFF. In DNA form, the CDR3 reads TGCGCCAGCAGCGTAGGACTAGCCTACAATGAGCAGTTCTTC. Looking up the rest from reference TRBV5-1 and TRBJ2-1 gives the full variable domain: KAGVTQTPRYLIKTRGQQVTLSCSPISGHRSVSWYQQTPGQGLQFLFEYFSETQRNKGNFPGRFSGRQFSNSRSEMNVSTLELGDSALYLCASSVGLAYNEQFFGPGTRLTVL.

The chain uses TRBV5-4 and TRBJ2-1; D gene unclear. This CDR3 has 13 residues. The germline CDR1 and CDR2 sequences are SGHNT and YYREEE (reference sequence). Trimming pared 0 bases from V and 6 bases from J, leaving 7 bases between. The CDR3, as DNA: TGTGCCAGCAGCTTGGCCCTTCGCAATGAGCAGTTCTTC. Protein product: CASSLALRNEQFF.

This chain connects TRBV11-2 to TRBJ1-1; 8 nucleotides match TRBD1. Germline V lookup: CDR1 SGHAT, CDR2 FQNNGV. The CDR3 has 16 residues. V lost 5 bases to trimming and J lost 0 bases; unmatched junction nucleotides: 8. The CDR3 bases are TGTGCCAGCAGCCGAGGGACAGGTCTCATGAACACTGAAGCTTTCTTT. This gives the protein CASSRGTGLMNTEAFF.

This chain joins TRBV27 and TRBJ2-7; 9 nucleotides agree with TRBD1. The CDR3 spans 16 residues. Germline values: CDR1 MNHEY, CDR2 SMNVEV (reference sequence). The junction had 12 bases not matched to a gene; V was cut back by 3 bases and J by 6 bases. CDR3 DNA: TGTGCCAGCAGTTTGGGGGCGACAGGGGGAGCCGCCGAGCAGTACTTC. This translates into CASSLGATGGAAEQYF.

This chain connects TRBV3-1 (or the pseudogene TRBV3-2) to TRBJ2-3, with 10 nucleotides matching TRBD2. V shed 1 base, J shed 1 base, and the junction held 11 bases outside the gene matches. Looked up from germline, CDR1 is LGHDT and CDR2 is YNNKEL (reference sequence). The CDR3 runs 19 residues. CDR3 bases: TGTGCCAGCAGCCAAGCTTTAGCGGGAGGACTCTTTGGCACAGATACGCAGTATTTT. Translated: CASSQALAGGLFGTDTQYF.

This clone was counted once. A much larger clone is a single base away; this may be a read error. V usage is TRBV7-9 and J usage is TRBJ2-7; D is perhaps TRBD2 (5 bases). Germline-derived CDR1 and CDR2 are SEHNR and FQNEAQ (reference sequence). The CDR3 loop spans 11 amino acids. The V end was cut by 3 bases, the J end by 5 bases, with 5 bases between. In nucleotides, the CDR3 is TGTGCCAGCAGCTTCGGGGACGAGCAGTACTTC. Translated: CASSFGDEQYF.

V usage is TRBV24-1 and J usage is TRBJ1-4; 8 bases match TRBD1. The CDR3 consists of 17 residues. Germline CDR1 is KGHDR and CDR2 is SFDVKD. Trimming at V came to 4 bases and at J to 5 bases, leaving 11 bases not matched to a gene. CDR3 sequence (DNA): TGTGCCACCAGTGACACCAGAACCGGGACAGGAAATGAAAAACTGTTTTTT. It codes for CATSDTRTGTGNEKLFF.

The genes are TRBV5-1 and TRBJ1-2; 9 nucleotides match TRBD1. CDR3 length equals 15 residues. J lost 6 bases, V lost 4 bases, and 10 bases had no gene match. The germline CDR1 and CDR2 sequences are SGHRS and YFSETQ. The CDR3 protein is CASSARDRAYNGYTF. The DNA of the CDR3 is TGCGCCAGCAGCGCACGGGACAGGGCCTACAATGGCTACACCTTC.

The CDR3 sequence: CASSPTGDSNQPQHF. The CDR3, as DNA: TGTGCCAGCAGCCCGACAGGCGATAGCAATCAGCCCCAGCATTTT. The J gene is TRBJ1-5, the V gene TRBV28; perhaps TRBD1 as D (6 bases). The germline V gene has CDR1 MDHEN and CDR2 SYDVKM. Trimming took off 6 bases at V and 0 bases at J, with 12 bases between the two ends. The CDR3 runs 15 residues.

This clone was detected only a few times. The gene calls are TRBV28 and TRBJ2-5; D ambiguous. Trimming left V 3 bases short and J 1 base short, with 6 bases between. CDR1 is MDHEN and CDR2 is SYDVKM in the germline V gene. The CDR3 loop spans 13 amino acids. The CDR3 loop is CASSFPSQETQYF. CDR3 coding DNA: TGTGCCAGCAGTTTCCCTAGCCAAGAGACCCAGTACTTC.

This clone was picked up a small number of times. The chain recombines TRBV11-3 with TRBJ2-5, with TRBD1 as a possible D gene (5 bases). The germline V gene encodes CDR1 SGHNT and CDR2 YENEEA. Trimming stripped 1 base from V and 5 bases from J, with 11 bases between. The CDR3 runs 14 residues. CDR3 coding DNA: TGTGCCAGCAGCTTAGGGACATCAGGGGAGACCCAGTACTTC. Amino acid sequence: CASSLGTSGETQYF.

This sequence joins TRBV11-2 and TRBJ2-1; TRBD2 matches at 11 bases. V shed 2 bases and J 14 bases; nucleotides not matched to a gene: 14. CDR1 is SGHAT and CDR2 is FQNNGV in the germline V gene. The CDR3 length is 16 residues. CDR3 DNA sequence: TGTGCCAGCAGCTTAACGACTAGCGGGGCTGGGGGGAGGAAGTTCTTC. Its translation: CASSLTTSGAGGRKFF.

J is TRBJ1-6 and V is TRBV6-5; weak D call: TRBD1 (6 bases). This CDR3 is built from 15 residues. V gave up 4 bases and J gave up 7 bases, with 14 bases separating them. CDR1 and CDR2 (germline): MNHEY, SVGAGI. The CDR3 DNA follows: TGTGCCAGCAGTTCCCTGTCAACAGGGAATTCACCCCTCCACTTT. Amino acid sequence: CASSSLSTGNSPLHF.

The DNA for the CDR3 is TGTGCCAGCAGCGGTGGACTAGCAGGGGAGACCCAGTACTTC. Encoded protein: CASSGGLAGETQYF. The V gene is TRBV9, the J gene TRBJ2-5; TRBD2 aligns across 8 bases. V lost 3 bases and J lost 5; bases outside the gene matches: 6. Germline CDR1 and CDR2: SGDLS and YYNGEE. The CDR3 extends over 14 amino acids.

This chain connects TRBV3-1 (or the pseudogene TRBV3-2) to TRBJ1-4; the D gene is possibly TRBD1 (5 bases). The CDR3 has 17 residues. Germline values: CDR1 LGHDT, CDR2 YNNKEL (reference sequence). Between the trimmed V and J ends, which lost 3 bases and 0 bases, there was a span of 14 bases. In DNA form, the CDR3 reads TGTGCCAGCAGCCAGGGGCAACCGGGCGCAACTAATGAAAAACTGTTTTTT. Its translation: CASSQGQPGATNEKLFF.

The chain has TRBV28 and TRBJ2-7; 8 bases line up with TRBD2. Losses at the gene ends were 8 bases for V and 0 bases for J; bases not matched to a gene: 6. Germline lookup yields CDR1 MDHEN and CDR2 SYDVKM. The CDR3 totals 14 residues. In DNA, the CDR3 is TGTGCCAGCCTCCGGGGGGGGACCTCCTACGAGCAGTACTTC. The encoded protein is CASLRGGTSYEQYF.

DNA of the CDR3: TGTGCCAGCTCACCTGGGCTAGCGGGAGAGACCCAGTACTTC. Protein product: CASSPGLAGETQYF. The V call is TRBV18, the J call TRBJ2-5; 8 bases line up with TRBD2. The germline V gene has CDR1 KGHSH and CDR2 LQKENI. This CDR3 has 14 residues. The ends lost 3 bases at V and 4 bases at J; junction bases unmatched: 4. The full variable domain, its missing parts supplied by reference TRBV18 and TRBJ2-5, is NAGVMQNPRHLVRRRGQEARLRCSPMKGHSHVYWYRQLPEEGLKFMVYLQKENIIDESGMPKERFSAEFPKEGPSILRIQQVVRGDSAAYFCASSPGLAGETQYFGPGTRLLVL.

This sequence joins TRBV7-9 and TRBJ1-1; a weak D match, TRBD1 (6 bases). Germline V gene data show CDR1 as SEHNR and CDR2 as FQNEAQ (reference sequence). Deletions cut 0 bases from V and 4 bases from J, with 9 bases between. The CDR3 contains 14 residues. CDR3 DNA: TGTGCCAGCAGCTTAGCCACAGGGAGCACTGAAGCTTTCTTT. Translating it yields CASSLATGSTEAFF.

V usage is TRBV7-6 and J usage is TRBJ2-2; D is ambiguous. CDR1 and CDR2 from the germline V gene are SGHVS and FNYEAQ. The CDR3 covers 16 residues. The V gene lost 8 bases and the J gene lost 0 bases, with 16 bases spanning the gap. The chain's CDR3 is CASQPPLLSNTGELFF. CDR3 DNA sequence: TGTGCCAGCCAACCGCCACTACTGTCGAACACCGGGGAGCTGTTTTTT.

This clone was seen just once. This chain joins TRBV19 and TRBJ2-1, with 12 bases fitting TRBD2. Trimming removed 3 bases from V and 10 bases from J; junction bases left unmatched: 4. This CDR3 is built from 14 residues. The germline gives CDR1 LNHDA, CDR2 SQIVND (reference sequence). CDR3 coding DNA: TGTGCCAGTAGTATTAGACTAGCGGGAGTAGAGCAGTTCTTC. Its translation: CASSIRLAGVEQFF.

The chain uses TRBV6-5 and TRBJ1-2, with D unresolved. In germline, CDR1 is MNHEY, CDR2 SVGAGI. V shed 6 bases and J shed 2 bases, with 10 bases lying between them. CDR3 size: 13 residues. CDR3 DNA sequence: TGTGCCAGCAGCGGGTCGGGGAACTATGGCTACACCTTC. It yields the protein CASSGSGNYGYTF.

V is TRBV5-6 and J is TRBJ1-6; D gene unclear. V was shortened by 5 bases and J by 0 bases, with 15 bases between the two germline ends. The germline gives CDR1 SGHDT, CDR2 YYEEEE. This CDR3 contains 17 residues. The DNA for the CDR3 is TGTGCCAGCAGTGAACTCCACAGAAGCTCCTATAATTCACCCCTCCACTTT. Translated: CASSELHRSSYNSPLHF.

This chain joins TRBV11-2 and TRBJ2-1, with 10 positions matching TRBD2. With V trimmed by 5 bases and J by 10 bases, 11 bases remained unmatched. Germline V gives CDR1 SGHAT, CDR2 FQNNGV. The CDR3 has 15 amino acids. Here the CDR3 reads CASSPQREGRGEQFF. CDR3 bases: TGTGCCAGCAGCCCCCAGCGGGAGGGCCGGGGCGAGCAGTTCTTC.

In its sample, this clone was seen a few times. The rearrangement joins TRBV12-5 to TRBJ2-1; TRBD2 matches 12 bases. The CDR3 runs 15 residues. CDR1 LGHNT and CDR2 FRNRAP come from the germline V gene. Trimming at V came to 0 bases and at J to 7 bases, leaving 1 base not matched to a gene. The CDR3 sequence: CASGLVTSGSNEQFF. In DNA form, the CDR3 reads TGTGCTAGTGGTTTGGTGACTAGCGGGAGTAATGAGCAGTTCTTC.